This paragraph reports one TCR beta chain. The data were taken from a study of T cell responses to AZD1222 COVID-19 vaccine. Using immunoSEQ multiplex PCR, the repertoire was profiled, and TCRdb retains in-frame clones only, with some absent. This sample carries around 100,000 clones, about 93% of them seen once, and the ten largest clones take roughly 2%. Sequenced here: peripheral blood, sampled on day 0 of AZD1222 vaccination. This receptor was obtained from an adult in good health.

The chain's CDR3 is CSVRRGAAYEQYF. CDR3 DNA sequence: TGCAGCGTCCGTCGGGGGGCGGCCTACGAGCAGTACTTC. J is TRBJ2-7 and V is TRBV29-1; D is perhaps TRBD2 (7 bases). Germline CDR1 SQVTM, CDR2 ANQGSEA. This CDR3 is built from 13 residues. V lost 6 bases and J 2 bases, leaving 14 bases between the germline ends.